The clone carrying this TCR beta chain was seen only once. The data were taken from a study of blood T cell repertoires in COVID-19. CDR3 length equals 15 residues. CDR1 MNHEY and CDR2 SVGAGI come from the germline V gene. The ends were cut back, 0 bases at V and 3 bases at J, with 12 bases in the middle. The data were produced by immunoSEQ multiplex PCR, yet TCRdb's version contains in-frame clones alone and is incomplete. In the table there are 200,000 to 250,000 clones, about 90% of which are singletons. Two consecutive negative NP/OP PCR tests, clearance, or resolved symptoms defined Cohort 3 recovery.

The sample taken for sequencing was PBMCs or T cells enriched from blood (not recorded which). The TCR was taken from a woman between 18 and 29 years old who had recovered from COVID-19. The chain employs TRBV6-5 and TRBJ2-7, with D unresolved. This CDR3 reads CASSYSSTTDYEQYF. In nucleotides, the CDR3 is TGTGCCAGCAGTTACTCGAGTACCACCGACTACGAGCAGTACTTC.